This T cell receptor (beta chain) is from a study of technical replicates of blood from a few donors (dated by TCRdb to 2015 to 2018). To note about this clone: Its antigen is still unknown. There are no base qualities to consult, and no much larger clone falls within one base.

Its CDR3 holds 17 amino acids, cysteine through phenylalanine. The sequence is cut down to CDR3 DNA, 51 bases in frame from base 1. For CDR1 and CDR2, the germline V gene lists SGHTA and FQGNSA. Germline trimming: 4 bases from V, 2 bases from J; junction bases outside gene matches: 7. The method was the immunoSEQ multiplex PCR assay. This is the immuneACCESS table as TCRdb keeps it, with only in-frame sequences that have V and J called. A part of the clones is gone; compared with another copy, unresolved V genes explain less than half, and the rest is unexplained. This sample comprises tens of thousands of clones, about 94% of them detected only once. Around 3% of the sample rests with the top ten.

The sample consisted of PBMCs. The TCR was taken from a human donor in good health. Some clones in this sample may be carry-over from other donors' samples. The chain was built from TRBV7-2 and TRBJ2-7; 14 bases in the middle match TRBD2. The nucleotides are TGTGCCAGCAGCTACGGGACTAGCGGGAGTTGGCCCTACGAGCAGTACTTC. Translated, this is CASSYGTSGSWPYEQYF.